Detailed here is one T cell receptor (beta chain). Its target is not known. Trimming cost V 6 bases and J 3 bases; bases outside gene matches: 5. The CDR3 contains 14 residues. CDR1 MNHNS and CDR2 SASEGT come from the germline V gene. The sample originates from a study of cytomegalovirus exposure and HLA in healthy donors. Study-wide results and caveats: The Asian-associated ancestry cluster reportedly had fewer N-insertions than the roughly 720-donor mean in a later analysis.

Healthy bone marrow donors made up the donor group. Primers: 60 Vbeta forward and 13 Jbeta reverse. Clones were read by immunoSEQ multiplex PCR, and TCRdb kept only the in-frame ones, dropping some. This sample has roughly 150,000 clones, with over 80% found just once. This chain connects TRBV6-1 to TRBJ1-2, with 9 bases matching TRBD1. The sequence was obtained from a woman aged 18-29 years in good health and CMV-seronegative. Material: PBMCs. The DNA of the CDR3 is TGTGCCAGCAGAGCGACAGGGGGAGACTATGGCTACACCTTC. As protein: CASRATGGDYGYTF.